This T cell receptor beta chain was identified in a study of blood T cell repertoires in COVID-19. Study-level background: Samples representing acute and convalescent COVID-19 were sourced from the United States, Italy and Spain. Sources were T cells, B-cell-depleted T cells, or PBMCs; the material itself was cDNA or gDNA.

In the original processing: Estimated nucleated cell counts came from reference gene primer amplification. Method: immunoSEQ multiplex PCR; TCRdb's copy keeps in-frame clones and lacks some. Clonal size and the V and J genes are those of that table, whereas D and trimming came from the DNA. The sample contains tens of thousands of clones, 75% to 90% of which appear only once. Patients of the Seattle cohort, enrolled during active infection, were followed longitudinally. Trimming removed 1 base from V and 1 base from J, with 8 bases in between. The germline V gene has CDR1 MNHNS and CDR2 SASEGT. There are 14 residues in the CDR3.

The chain combines TRBV6-1 with TRBJ2-7, with a tentative D call TRBD1 (5 bases). The receptor comes from a woman older than 75 with COVID-19, enrolled during active disease. Sequenced input: peripheral blood. As DNA, the CDR3 is TGTGCCAGCAGTGAAGGGGGCAGTTCCTACGAGCAGTACTTC. The encoded protein is CASSEGGSSYEQYF.